A selection of T cell receptor beta chains follows, all from one sample in a study of T-cell reconstitution after alpha-beta-depleted transplantation in children. TCRdb reprocessed the PCR reads with MiXCR, giving one entry per CDR3 protein. This repertoire shows about 610,000 distinct CDR3 sequences, about 10% found once; its top ten account for less than 5%. The sequencing used PBMCs from the stem cell graft donor, collected from the stem cell graft. These TCRs come from a human donor who donated a stem cell graft to a child with acute myeloid leukemia. CDR3s include the opening cysteine and the closing phenylalanine or tryptophan. D genes are given only for firm matches. Part of the rows lack a size; the others show once, few, many or a class for expanded clones.

15	-	TRBV20-1	TRBD1	TRBJ1-5	CSARDRTGFGQPQHF	TGCAGTGCTAGAGATCGGACAGGGTTCGGCCAGCCCCAGCATTTT
14	few	TRBV5-1	TRBD1	TRBJ2-2	CASSSTTGNGELFF	TGCGCCAGCAGCTCAACGACAGGGAACGGGGAGCTGTTTTTT
15	few	TRBV12-3/TRBV12-4	TRBD1	TRBJ1-2	CASSPSGTGDYGYTF	TGTGCCAGCAGTCCCTCTGGGACAGGGGACTATGGCTACACCTTC
14	-	TRBV11-2	TRBD2	TRBJ2-3	CASLLRRGADTQYF	TGTGCCAGCCTCCTTCGGCGGGGGGCAGATACGCAGTATTTT
14	few	TRBV20-1	-	TRBJ2-7	CSARDPVRVYEQYF	TGCAGTGCTAGAGATCCGGTCAGGGTCTACGAGCAGTACTTC
17	-	TRBV6-5	TRBD2	TRBJ2-5	CASSYSGASGKSRTQYF	TGTGCCAGCAGTTACTCGGGGGCTAGCGGGAAGTCGCGGACCCAGTACTTC
13	-	TRBV30	TRBD2	TRBJ2-1	CAWKTSGAWEQFF	TGTGCCTGGAAGACTAGCGGGGCATGGGAGCAGTTCTTC
16	few	TRBV7-6	TRBD2	TRBJ2-5	CASSSPGTSVKETQYF	TGTGCCAGCAGCTCCCCCGGGACTAGCGTAAAAGAGACCCAGTACTTC
16	-	TRBV4-2	-	TRBJ2-7	CASSQGVGDETYEQYF	TGTGCCAGCAGCCAAGGGGTAGGGGACGAAACCTACGAGCAGTACTTC
17	few	TRBV11-2	TRBD2	TRBJ2-1	CASSLIQGLAGVNEQFF	TGTGCCAGCAGCCTAATCCAGGGACTAGCGGGAGTCAATGAGCAGTTCTTC
16	-	TRBV20-1	TRBD2	TRBJ2-3	CSARREGEAAVDTQYF	TGCAGTGCTAGACGGGAGGGGGAGGCAGCGGTCGATACGCAGTATTTT
15	-	TRBV12-3/TRBV12-4	TRBD2	TRBJ2-7	CASSLGIGEGLEQYF	TGTGCCAGCAGTCTGGGGATCGGGGAGGGCCTCGAGCAGTACTTC
16	many	TRBV12-3/TRBV12-4	TRBD2	TRBJ2-1	CASKASGRARYNEQFF	TGTGCCAGCAAGGCTAGCGGGAGGGCCAGGTACAATGAGCAGTTCTTC
14	-	TRBV12-3/TRBV12-4	-	TRBJ2-1	CASSSRLVPNEQFF	TGTGCCAGCAGTTCGAGACTAGTCCCCAATGAGCAGTTCTTC
14	many	TRBV18	-	TRBJ2-3	CASSRGATADTQYF	TGTGCCAGCTCACGGGGGGCAACGGCAGATACGCAGTATTTT
12	many	TRBV6-2/TRBV6-3	-	TRBJ2-1	CAHGGSYNEQFF	TGTGCCCACGGGGGCTCCTACAATGAGCAGTTCTTC
14	-	TRBV29-1	-	TRBJ1-5	CSVLTSGGNQPQHF	TGCAGCGTTCTGACATCCGGGGGGAATCAGCCCCAGCATTTT
11	-	TRBV19	-	TRBJ2-6	CASPEANVLTF	TGTGCCAGTCCCGAGGCCAACGTCCTGACTTTC
14	few	TRBV28	-	TRBJ2-7	CASSLLGASYEQYF	TGTGCCAGCAGTTTACTGGGGGCATCCTACGAGCAGTACTTC
15	-	TRBV29-1	TRBD2	TRBJ2-1	CSVVRGLAGEGGQFF	TGCAGCGTTGTGAGGGGACTAGCGGGAGAGGGGGGGCAGTTCTTC
14	few	TRBV10-3	-	TRBJ2-2	CAISEAANTGELFF	TGTGCCATCAGTGAGGCAGCGAACACCGGGGAGCTGTTTTTT
19	-	TRBV7-1	TRBD1	TRBJ1-5	CASSTRRTGGVYSNQPQHF	TGTGCCAGCAGTACCCGCCGGACAGGGGGAGTCTATAGCAATCAGCCCCAGCATTTT
16	few	TRBV5-1	-	TRBJ2-3	CASSLVGTQATDTQYF	TGCGCCAGCAGCTTGGTGGGGACCCAGGCAACCGATACGCAGTATTTT
14	many	TRBV6-5	-	TRBJ2-7	CASSYTRSSYEQYF	TGTGCCAGCAGTTACACTAGGAGCTCCTACGAGCAGTACTTC
12	-	TRBV30	-	TRBJ2-1	CAWSTYTHEQFF	TGTGCCTGGAGTACATATACCCATGAGCAGTTCTTC
12	few	TRBV29-1	TRBD1	TRBJ1-1	CSVTGGSTEAFF	TGCAGCGTGACAGGGGGCTCCACTGAAGCTTTCTTT
15	-	TRBV7-3	-	TRBJ2-2	CASSLVGRNTGELFF	TGTGCCAGCAGCTTGGTGGGCAGGAACACCGGGGAGCTGTTTTTT
16	few	TRBV15	TRBD1	TRBJ2-2	CATQHGTATITGELFF	TGTGCCACCCAGCACGGGACAGCAACGATAACCGGGGAGCTGTTTTTT
13	few	TRBV7-8	-	TRBJ1-1	CASSLNREAEAFF	TGTGCCAGCAGCTTAAACAGGGAAGCTGAAGCTTTCTTT
13	-	TRBV20-1	-	TRBJ1-2	CSAPAGGFYGYTF	TGCAGTGCCCCCGCCGGGGGCTTCTATGGCTACACCTTC
14	-	TRBV20-1	-	TRBJ2-7	CSARPDLNPYEQYF	TGCAGTGCTAGACCAGACTTGAACCCCTACGAGCAGTACTTC
12	-	TRBV20-1	-	TRBJ2-5	CSARPEAETQYF	TGCAGTGCTAGACCGGAGGCAGAGACCCAGTACTTC